This T cell receptor (beta chain) emerged from a study of blood T cell repertoires in COVID-19. The CDR3 is 16 amino acids. Germline V gives CDR1 SGHTA, CDR2 FQGNSA. J lost 7 bases, V lost 2 bases, and 10 bases had no gene match. The assay was immunoSEQ multiplex PCR, and TCRdb's table has in-frame clones only and misses some. The sample comprises more than 250,000 clones, around 89% of which are singletons, and 1.5% to 2% rests with the top ten. V gene TRBV7-2 combines with J gene TRBJ2-1, with 8 bases identical to TRBD2. The specimen was peripheral blood. The origin of this receptor is a woman in her 30s with COVID-19, enrolled during active disease. The CDR3 sequence: CASSLTSSGGLNEQFF. The CDR3 DNA is TGTGCCAGCAGCTTAACAAGCAGCGGGGGCCTTAATGAGCAGTTCTTC.